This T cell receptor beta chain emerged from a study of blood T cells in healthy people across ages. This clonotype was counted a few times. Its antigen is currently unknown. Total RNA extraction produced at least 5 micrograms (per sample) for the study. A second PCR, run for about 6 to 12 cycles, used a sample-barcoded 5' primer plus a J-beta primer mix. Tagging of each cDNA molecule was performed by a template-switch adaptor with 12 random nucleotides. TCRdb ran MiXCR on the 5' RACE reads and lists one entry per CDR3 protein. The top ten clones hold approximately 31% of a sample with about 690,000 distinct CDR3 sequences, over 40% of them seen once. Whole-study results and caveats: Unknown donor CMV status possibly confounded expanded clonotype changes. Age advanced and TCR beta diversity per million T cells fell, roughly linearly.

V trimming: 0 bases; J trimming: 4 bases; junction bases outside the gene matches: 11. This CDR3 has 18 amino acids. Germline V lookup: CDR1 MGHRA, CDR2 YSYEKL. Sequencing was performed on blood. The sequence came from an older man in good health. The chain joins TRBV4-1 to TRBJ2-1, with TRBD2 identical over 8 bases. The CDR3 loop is CASSQEGGGRGRYNEQFF. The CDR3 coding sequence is TGCGCCAGCAGCCAAGAGGGCGGGGGGCGGGGGAGATACAATGAGCAGTTCTTC.